This T cell receptor (beta chain) was sequenced during a study of T cells expressing NK-cell markers. Study details: One of the eight sequenced donors was seronegative, whereas the other seven were HCMV-seropositive.

No DNA is given; TCRdb re-called the 5' RACE reads and lists each CDR3 protein once. Its table lists about 400,000 distinct CDR3 sequences. Per the germline V gene, CDR1 is SGHRS and CDR2 is YFSETQ. The CDR3 is made up of 15 amino acids. This receptor was obtained from a woman in her 50s in good health. Sequencing input: blood T cells: a sorted CD56 or NKG2C T cell subset, CD4+ or CD8+ T cells, or bulk PBMC T cells (not recorded which). The V call is TRBV5-1, the J call TRBJ2-1; TCRdb calls TRBD2, which cannot be checked without DNA. The CDR3 here is CASSREVRENNEQFF.